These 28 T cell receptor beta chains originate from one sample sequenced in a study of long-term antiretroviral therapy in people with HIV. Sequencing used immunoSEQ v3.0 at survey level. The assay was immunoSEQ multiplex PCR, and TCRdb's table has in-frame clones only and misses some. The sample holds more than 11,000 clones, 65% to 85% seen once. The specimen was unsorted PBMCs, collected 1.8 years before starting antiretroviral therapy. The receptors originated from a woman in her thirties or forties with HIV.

The CDR3 DNA sequence: TGTGCCAGCAGTTACTCACGGGGACAGCACAATGAGCAGTTCTTC. This encodes CASSYSRGQHNEQFF. This sequence joins TRBV6-6 and TRBJ2-1; TRBD1 matches at 7 bases. CDR1 MNHNY and CDR2 SVGAGI come from the germline V gene (reference sequence). With 0 bases clipped from V and 5 bases from J, the junction kept 4 bases outside the gene matches. The CDR3 length is 15 residues.

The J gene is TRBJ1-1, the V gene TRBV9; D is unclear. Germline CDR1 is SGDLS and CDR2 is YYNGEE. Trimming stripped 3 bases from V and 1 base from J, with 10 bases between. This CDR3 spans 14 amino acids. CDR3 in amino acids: CASSARHGNTEAFF. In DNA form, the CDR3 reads TGTGCCAGCAGCGCCCGTCATGGGAACACTGAAGCTTTCTTT.

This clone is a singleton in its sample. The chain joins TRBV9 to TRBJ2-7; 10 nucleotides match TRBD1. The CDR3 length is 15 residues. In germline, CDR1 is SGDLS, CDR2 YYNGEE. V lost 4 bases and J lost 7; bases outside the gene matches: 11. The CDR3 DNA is TGTGCCAGCAGCACCGACCGGGACAGGGGCGGGGAGCAGTACTTC. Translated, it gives CASSTDRDRGGEQYF.

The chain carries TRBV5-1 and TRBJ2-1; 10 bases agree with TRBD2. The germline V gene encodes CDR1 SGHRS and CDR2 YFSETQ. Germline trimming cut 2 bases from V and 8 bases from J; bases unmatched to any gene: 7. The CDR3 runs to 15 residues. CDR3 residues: CASSLGSGRAYEQFF. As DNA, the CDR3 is TGCGCCAGCAGCTTAGGCAGCGGGAGGGCCTATGAGCAGTTCTTC.

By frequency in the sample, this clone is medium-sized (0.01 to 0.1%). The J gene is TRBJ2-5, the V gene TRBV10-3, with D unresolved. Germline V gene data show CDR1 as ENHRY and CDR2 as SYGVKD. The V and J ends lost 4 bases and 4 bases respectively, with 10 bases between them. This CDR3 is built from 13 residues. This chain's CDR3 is CAISVAGIETQYF. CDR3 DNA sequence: TGTGCCATCAGTGTGGCAGGAATAGAGACCCAGTACTTC.

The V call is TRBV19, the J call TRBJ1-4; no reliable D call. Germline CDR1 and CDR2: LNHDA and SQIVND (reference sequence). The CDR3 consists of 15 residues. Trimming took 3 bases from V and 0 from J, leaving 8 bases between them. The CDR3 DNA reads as TGTGCCAGTAGTATTGGGCAAACAACTAATGAAAAACTGTTTTTT. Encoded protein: CASSIGQTTNEKLFF.

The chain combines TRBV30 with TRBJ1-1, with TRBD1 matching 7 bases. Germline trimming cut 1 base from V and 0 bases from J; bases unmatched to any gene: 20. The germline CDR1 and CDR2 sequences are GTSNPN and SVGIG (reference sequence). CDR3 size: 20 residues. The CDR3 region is CAWSDPDLHPPGQLNTEAFF. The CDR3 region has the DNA TGTGCCTGGAGTGACCCTGATCTCCATCCTCCGGGACAGCTGAACACTGAAGCTTTCTTT.

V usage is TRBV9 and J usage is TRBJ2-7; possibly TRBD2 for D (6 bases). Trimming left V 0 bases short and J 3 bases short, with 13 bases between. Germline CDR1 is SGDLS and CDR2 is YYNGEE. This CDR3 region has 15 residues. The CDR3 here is CASSVAPGVGYEQYF. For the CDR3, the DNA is TGTGCCAGCAGCGTAGCGCCGGGAGTCGGCTACGAGCAGTACTTC.

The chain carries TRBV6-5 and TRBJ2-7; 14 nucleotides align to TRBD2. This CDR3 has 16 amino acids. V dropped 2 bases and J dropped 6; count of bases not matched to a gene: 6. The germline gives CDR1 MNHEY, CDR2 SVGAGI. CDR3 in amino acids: CASSYLPTSGRAEQYF. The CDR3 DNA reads TGTGCCAGCAGTTACCTACCGACTAGCGGGAGGGCCGAGCAGTACTTC.

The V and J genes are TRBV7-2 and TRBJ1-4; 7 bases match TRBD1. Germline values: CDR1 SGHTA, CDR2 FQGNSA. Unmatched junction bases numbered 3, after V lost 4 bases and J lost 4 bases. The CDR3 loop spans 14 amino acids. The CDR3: CASSWTGYNEKLFF. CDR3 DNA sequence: TGTGCCAGCAGCTGGACAGGCTATAATGAAAAACTGTTTTTT.

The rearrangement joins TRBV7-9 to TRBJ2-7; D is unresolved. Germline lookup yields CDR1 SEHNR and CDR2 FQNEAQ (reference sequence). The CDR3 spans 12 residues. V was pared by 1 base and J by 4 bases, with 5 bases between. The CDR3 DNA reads TGTGCCAGCAGCTTAGGAAGGTACGAGCAGTACTTC. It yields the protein CASSLGRYEQYF. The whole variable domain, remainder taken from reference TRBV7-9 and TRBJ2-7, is DTGVSQNPRHKITKRGQNVTFRCDPISEHNRLYWYRQTLGQGPEFLTYFQNEAQLEKSRLLSDRFSAERPKGSFSTLEIQRTEQGDSAMYLCASSLGRYEQYFGPGTRLTVT.

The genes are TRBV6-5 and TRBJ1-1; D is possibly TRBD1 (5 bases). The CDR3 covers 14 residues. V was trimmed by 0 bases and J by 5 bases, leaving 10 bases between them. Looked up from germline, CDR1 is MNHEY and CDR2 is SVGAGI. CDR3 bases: TGTGCCAGCAGTTACTCGAGGGACGGGACTGAAGCTTTCTTT. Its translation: CASSYSRDGTEAFF.

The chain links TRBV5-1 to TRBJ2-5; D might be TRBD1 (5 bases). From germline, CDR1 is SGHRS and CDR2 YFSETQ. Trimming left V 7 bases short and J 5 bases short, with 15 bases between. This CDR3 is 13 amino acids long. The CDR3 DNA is TGCGCCAGCCTCGGAGACAGTCTGGAGACCCAGTACTTC. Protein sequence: CASLGDSLETQYF.

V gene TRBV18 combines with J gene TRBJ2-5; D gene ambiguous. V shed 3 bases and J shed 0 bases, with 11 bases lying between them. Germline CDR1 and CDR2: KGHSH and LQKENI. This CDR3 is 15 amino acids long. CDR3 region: CASSPWAGDQETQYF. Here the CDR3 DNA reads TGTGCCAGCTCACCGTGGGCAGGAGACCAAGAGACCCAGTACTTC.

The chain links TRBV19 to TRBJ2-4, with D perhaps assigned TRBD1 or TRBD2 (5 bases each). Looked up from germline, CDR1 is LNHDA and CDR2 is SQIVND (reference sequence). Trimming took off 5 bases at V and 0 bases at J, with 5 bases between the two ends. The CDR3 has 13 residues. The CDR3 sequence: CASSGTAKNIQYF. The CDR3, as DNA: TGTGCCAGTAGTGGGACAGCCAAAAACATTCAGTACTTC.

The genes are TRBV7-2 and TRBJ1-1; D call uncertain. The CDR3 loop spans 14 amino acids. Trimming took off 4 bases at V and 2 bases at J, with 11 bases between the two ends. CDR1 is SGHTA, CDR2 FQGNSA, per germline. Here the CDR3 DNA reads TGTGCCAGCAGCTATCAGACCCTAAACACTGAAGCTTTCTTT. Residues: CASSYQTLNTEAFF.

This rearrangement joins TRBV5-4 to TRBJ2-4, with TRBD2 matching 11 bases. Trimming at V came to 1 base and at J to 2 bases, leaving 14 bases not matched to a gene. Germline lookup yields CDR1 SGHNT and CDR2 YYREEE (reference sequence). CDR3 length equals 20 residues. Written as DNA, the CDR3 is TGTGCCAGCAGCTTGATGGGGTTAGCGGGAGGGCCCGGAACCAAAAACATTCAGTACTTC. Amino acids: CASSLMGLAGGPGTKNIQYF.

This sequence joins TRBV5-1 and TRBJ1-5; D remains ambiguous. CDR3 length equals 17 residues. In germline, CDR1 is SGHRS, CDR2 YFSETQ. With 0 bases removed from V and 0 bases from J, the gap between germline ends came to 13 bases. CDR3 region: CASSLGTPSFSNQPQHF. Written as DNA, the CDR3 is TGCGCCAGCAGCTTGGGCACGCCGTCGTTTAGCAATCAGCCCCAGCATTTT.

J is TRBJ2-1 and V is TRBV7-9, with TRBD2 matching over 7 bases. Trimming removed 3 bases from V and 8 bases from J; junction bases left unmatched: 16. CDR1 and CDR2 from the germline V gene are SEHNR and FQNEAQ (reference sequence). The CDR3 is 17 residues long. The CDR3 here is CASSLEPGGLYVDEQFF. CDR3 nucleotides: TGTGCCAGCAGCTTGGAGCCGGGGGGACTTTATGTCGATGAGCAGTTCTTC. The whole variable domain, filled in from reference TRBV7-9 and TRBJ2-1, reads DTGVSQNPRHKITKRGQNVTFRCDPISEHNRLYWYRQTLGQGPEFLTYFQNEAQLEKSRLLSDRFSAERPKGSFSTLEIQRTEQGDSAMYLCASSLEPGGLYVDEQFFGPGTRLTVL.

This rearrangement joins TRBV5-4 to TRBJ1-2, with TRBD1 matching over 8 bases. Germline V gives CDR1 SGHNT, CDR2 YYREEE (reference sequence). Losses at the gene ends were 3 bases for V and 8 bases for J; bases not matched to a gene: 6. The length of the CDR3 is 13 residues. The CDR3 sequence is CASSSFRDRGYTF. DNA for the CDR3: TGTGCCAGCAGCTCCTTCCGGGACAGGGGCTACACCTTC.

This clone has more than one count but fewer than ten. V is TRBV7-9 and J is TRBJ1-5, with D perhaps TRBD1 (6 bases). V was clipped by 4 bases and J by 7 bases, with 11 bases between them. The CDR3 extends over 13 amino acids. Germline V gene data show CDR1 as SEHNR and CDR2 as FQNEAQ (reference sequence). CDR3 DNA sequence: TGTGCCAGCAGCTCCCCAGGGGAACAGCCCCAGCATTTT. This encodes CASSSPGEQPQHF. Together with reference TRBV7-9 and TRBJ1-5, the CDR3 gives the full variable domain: DTGVSQNPRHKITKRGQNVTFRCDPISEHNRLYWYRQTLGQGPEFLTYFQNEAQLEKSRLLSDRFSAERPKGSFSTLEIQRTEQGDSAMYLCASSSPGEQPQHFGDGTRLSIL.

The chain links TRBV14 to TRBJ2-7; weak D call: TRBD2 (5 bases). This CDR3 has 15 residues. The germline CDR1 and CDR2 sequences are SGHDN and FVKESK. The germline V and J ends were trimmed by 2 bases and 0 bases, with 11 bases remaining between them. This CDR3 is CASSQQAESSYEQYF. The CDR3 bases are TGTGCCAGCAGCCAACAAGCGGAGTCCTCCTACGAGCAGTACTTC.

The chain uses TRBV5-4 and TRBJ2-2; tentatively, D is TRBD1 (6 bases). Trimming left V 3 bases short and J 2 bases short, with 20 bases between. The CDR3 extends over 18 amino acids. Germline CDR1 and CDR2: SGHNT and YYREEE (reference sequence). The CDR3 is CASSSLFRTEVNTGELFF. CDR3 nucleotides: TGTGCCAGCAGCTCCTTATTTAGGACAGAGGTTAACACCGGGGAGCTGTTTTTT.

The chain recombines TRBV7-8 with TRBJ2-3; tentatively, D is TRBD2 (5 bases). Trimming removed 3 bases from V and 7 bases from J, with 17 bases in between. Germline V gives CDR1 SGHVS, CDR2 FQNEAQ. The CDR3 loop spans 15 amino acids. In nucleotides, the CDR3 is TGTGCCAGCAGCTTTTCTTACGGGGTTTGGTATACGCAGTATTTT. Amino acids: CASSFSYGVWYTQYF.

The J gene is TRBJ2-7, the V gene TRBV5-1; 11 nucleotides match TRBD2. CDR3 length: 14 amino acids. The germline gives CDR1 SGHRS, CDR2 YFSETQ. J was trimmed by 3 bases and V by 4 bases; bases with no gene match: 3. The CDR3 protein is CASSPGTSGYEQYF. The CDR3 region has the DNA TGCGCCAGCAGCCCCGGGACTAGCGGCTACGAGCAGTACTTC.

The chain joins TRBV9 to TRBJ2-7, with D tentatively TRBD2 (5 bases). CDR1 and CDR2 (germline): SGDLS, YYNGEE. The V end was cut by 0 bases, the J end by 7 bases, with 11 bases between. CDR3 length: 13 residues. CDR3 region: CASSVVATGEQYF. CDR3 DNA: TGTGCCAGCAGCGTAGTAGCGACGGGTGAGCAGTACTTC.

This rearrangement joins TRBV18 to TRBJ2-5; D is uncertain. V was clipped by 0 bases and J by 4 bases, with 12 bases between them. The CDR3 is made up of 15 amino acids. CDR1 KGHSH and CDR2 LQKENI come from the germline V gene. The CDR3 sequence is CASSPPGVQGETQYF. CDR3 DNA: TGTGCCAGCTCACCACCTGGGGTCCAAGGAGAGACCCAGTACTTC.

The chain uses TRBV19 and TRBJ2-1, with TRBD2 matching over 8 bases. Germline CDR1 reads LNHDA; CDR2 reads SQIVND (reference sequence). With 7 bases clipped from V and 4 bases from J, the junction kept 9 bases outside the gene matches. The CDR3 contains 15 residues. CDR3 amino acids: CASNGGAGGYNEQFF. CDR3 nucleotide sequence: TGTGCCAGTAACGGCGGCGCGGGAGGTTACAATGAGCAGTTCTTC. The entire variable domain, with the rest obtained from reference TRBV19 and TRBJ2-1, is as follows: DGGITQSPKYLFRKEGQNVTLSCEQNLNHDAMYWYRQDPGQGLRLIYYSQIVNDFQKGDIAEGYSVSREKKESFPLTVTSAQKNPTAFYLCASNGGAGGYNEQFFGPGTRLTVL.